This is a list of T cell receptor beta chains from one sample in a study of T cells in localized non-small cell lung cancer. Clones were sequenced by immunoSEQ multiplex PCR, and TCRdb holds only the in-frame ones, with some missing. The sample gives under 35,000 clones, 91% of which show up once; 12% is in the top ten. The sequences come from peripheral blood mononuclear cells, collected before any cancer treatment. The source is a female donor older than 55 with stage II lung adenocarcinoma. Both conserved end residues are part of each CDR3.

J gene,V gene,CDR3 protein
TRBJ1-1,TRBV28,CAVDGAREAFF
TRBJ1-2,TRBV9,CASSVSLTGGAGLYGYTF
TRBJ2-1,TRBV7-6,CASSLPRGAYNEQFF
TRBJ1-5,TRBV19,CASINRGWIPLQPQHF
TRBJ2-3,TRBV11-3,CASSTRTGAIVDTQYF
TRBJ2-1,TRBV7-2,CASSPRPGQQFF
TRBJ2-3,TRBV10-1,CASSVSGETQYF
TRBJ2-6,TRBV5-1,CASSTGDSGANVLTF
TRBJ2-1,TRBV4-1,CASSRMPGSYNEQFF
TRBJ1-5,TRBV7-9,CASSFYRGSYSNQPQHF
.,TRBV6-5,CASRTGTDTYEQYF
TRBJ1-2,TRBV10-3,CAINRDSSEGYTF
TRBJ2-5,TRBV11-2,CASSSLQGAETQYF
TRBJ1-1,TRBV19,CASSNPQRRIDEAFF
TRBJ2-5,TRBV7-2,CASSLGGSWEETQYF
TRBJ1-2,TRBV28,CASSRGRDRRNYGYTF
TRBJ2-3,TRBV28,CASSPPDRGFGTQYF
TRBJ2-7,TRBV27,CASSLFGTSAGNYEQYF
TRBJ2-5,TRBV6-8,CASSFGLAGGTGETQYF
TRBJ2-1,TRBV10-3,CAISNRGSASNEQFF
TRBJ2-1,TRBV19,CASSIGRGYNEQFF
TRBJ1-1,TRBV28,CASSSSGTGNTEAFF
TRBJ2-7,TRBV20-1,CSARRDEQYF
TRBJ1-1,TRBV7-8,CASSTRGGANTEAFF
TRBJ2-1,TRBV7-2,CASSSQGAEGGSYNEQFF
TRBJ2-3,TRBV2,CASSSRAGGGDTQYF
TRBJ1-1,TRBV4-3,CASSQEWSGNTEAFF
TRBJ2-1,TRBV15,CATSRDQGGRWNEQFF
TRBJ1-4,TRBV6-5,CASSSTRQSYEKLFF
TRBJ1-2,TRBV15,CATSRDRRGYGYTF
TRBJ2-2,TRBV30,CAWSSVTVGGELFF
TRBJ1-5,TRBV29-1,CSVAGAAGGQPQHF
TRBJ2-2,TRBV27,CASSLFRVSIDTGELFF
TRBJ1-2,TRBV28,CASSLPGQGGYTF
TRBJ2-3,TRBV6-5,CASSLGQGRTDTQYF
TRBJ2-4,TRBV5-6,CASSLRILAKNIQYF
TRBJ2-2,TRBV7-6,CASSLAPTGGAGELFF